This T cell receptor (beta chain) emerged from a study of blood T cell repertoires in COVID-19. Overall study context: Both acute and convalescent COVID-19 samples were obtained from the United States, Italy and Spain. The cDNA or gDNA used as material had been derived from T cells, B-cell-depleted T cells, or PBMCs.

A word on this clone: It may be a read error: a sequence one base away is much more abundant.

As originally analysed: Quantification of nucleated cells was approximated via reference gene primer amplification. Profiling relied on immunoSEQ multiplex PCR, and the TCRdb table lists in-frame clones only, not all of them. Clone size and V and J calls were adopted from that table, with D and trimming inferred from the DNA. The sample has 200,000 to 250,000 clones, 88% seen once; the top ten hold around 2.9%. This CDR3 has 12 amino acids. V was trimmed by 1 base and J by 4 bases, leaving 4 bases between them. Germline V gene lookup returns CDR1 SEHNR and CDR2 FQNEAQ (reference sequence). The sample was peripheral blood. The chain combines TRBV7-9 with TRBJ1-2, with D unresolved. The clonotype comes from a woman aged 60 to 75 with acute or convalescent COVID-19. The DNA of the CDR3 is TGTGCCAGCAGCTTAGACGGCTATGGCTACACCTTC. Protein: CASSLDGYGYTF.